This TCR beta chain was obtained from a study of blood T cell repertoires in COVID-19. The wider study: The samples span acute and convalescent COVID-19 from the United States, Italy and Spain. T cells, B-cell-depleted T cells, or PBMCs supplied cDNA or gDNA.

As processed by the authors: Reference gene primers were amplified, and this amplification served to estimate nucleated cell counts. TCRdb keeps only in-frame clones here, not all; method: immunoSEQ multiplex PCR. V and J calls and clone size come straight from that table; D and trimming were deduced from the DNA. The sample has about 240,000 clones, around 87% seen once. Trimming stripped 1 base from V and 5 bases from J, with 6 bases between. This CDR3 contains 12 residues. Germline V gene lookup returns CDR1 LGHDT and CDR2 YNNKEL (reference sequence). The genes are TRBV3-1 (or the pseudogene TRBV3-2) and TRBJ2-7, with D unresolved. Sample: PBMCs or T cells enriched from blood (not recorded which). The sequence was obtained from a woman in her forties with acute COVID-19. The CDR3 region has the DNA TGTGCCAGCAGCCAAGTTGTAGACGAGCAGTACTTC. Its translation is CASSQVVDEQYF.